The 9 T cell receptor beta chains below were found in one sample sequenced in a study of cytomegalovirus exposure and HLA in healthy donors. The PCR ran on 60 Vbeta and 13 Jbeta primers. Assay used: immunoSEQ multiplex PCR; TCRdb lists only in-frame clones, some missing. The repertoire has approximately 70,000 clones, roughly 80% of them found once; the top ten carry less than 3%. Sequences were obtained from PBMCs. The receptors derive from a woman in her 30s in good health and CMV-seronegative.

This clone was observed a single time. CDR3 DNA: TGCGCCAGCAGCTTCCGTGACAGGGGGGAAGAGACCCAGTACTTC. Translation gives CASSFRDRGEETQYF. This rearrangement joins TRBV5-1 to TRBJ2-5; TRBD1 matches 9 bases. There are 15 residues in the CDR3. The V gene end was trimmed by 2 bases and the J gene end by 3 bases; junction bases not matched to a gene: 5. CDR1 is SGHRS, CDR2 YFSETQ, per germline. Full variable domain (remainder filled in from reference TRBV5-1 and TRBJ2-5): KAGVTQTPRYLIKTRGQQVTLSCSPISGHRSVSWYQQTPGQGLQFLFEYFSETQRNKGNFPGRFSGRQFSNSRSEMNVSTLELGDSALYLCASSFRDRGEETQYFGPGTRLLVL.

The chain links TRBV5-1 to TRBJ1-1; no reliable D call. Trimming shortened V by 5 bases and J by 1 base, and 9 bases separated the two germline ends. This CDR3 has 13 amino acids. The V gene's germline CDR1 is SGHRS and CDR2 YFSETQ. CDR3: CASRLGENTEAFF. The CDR3 DNA sequence: TGCGCCAGCAGATTAGGAGAGAACACTGAAGCTTTCTTT.

The genes are TRBV27 and TRBJ1-3, with D unresolved. V was clipped by 5 bases and J by 0 bases, with 8 bases between them. This CDR3 spans 14 amino acids. CDR1 MNHEY and CDR2 SMNVEV come from the germline V gene (reference sequence). The CDR3 sequence is CASSPLGSGNTIYF. The CDR3 DNA is TGTGCCAGCAGTCCGCTCGGCTCTGGAAACACCATATATTTT.

The V gene is TRBV7-6, the J gene TRBJ1-1; D is unclear. The germline V gene encodes CDR1 SGHVS and CDR2 FNYEAQ. V lost 2 bases and J 1 base, leaving 5 bases between the germline ends. The CDR3 length is 13 residues. The DNA of the CDR3 is TGTGCCAGCAGCTTAAACGGGAACACTGAAGCTTTCTTT. Its translation: CASSLNGNTEAFF.

The rearrangement uses TRBV5-8 and TRBJ2-3; 7 bases align to TRBD1. The CDR3 contains 16 residues. V trimming: 4 bases; J trimming: 0 bases; junction bases outside the gene matches: 8. The germline V gene has CDR1 SGHTS and CDR2 YDEGEE. The CDR3 loop reads CASSLGQKTSTDTQYF. CDR3 DNA sequence: TGTGCCAGCAGCCTGGGACAGAAAACTAGCACAGATACGCAGTATTTT. Using reference TRBV5-8 and TRBJ2-3 for the parts outside the CDR3, the full variable domain is EAGVTQSPTHLIKTRGQQATLRCSPISGHTSVYWYQQALGLGLQFLLWYDEGEERNRGNFPPRFSGRQFPNYSSELNVNALELEDSALYLCASSLGQKTSTDTQYFGPGTRLTVL.

The CDR3, as DNA: TGTGCCAGTAGTCCTCCCCCGTCCTCCTACCCCGAACAGGGTAGGTCCGAGCAGTACTTC. It yields the protein CASSPPPSSYPEQGRSEQYF. The rearrangement joins TRBV19 to TRBJ2-7, with a possible D match to TRBD1 (6 bases). Germline V gives CDR1 LNHDA, CDR2 SQIVND (reference sequence). The CDR3 length is 20 residues. The V end lost 5 bases, the J end lost 6 bases, and 35 bases lay between the germline ends.

In its sample, this clone was seen once. V usage is TRBV9 and J usage is TRBJ2-5; 11 bases are shared with TRBD2. CDR1 and CDR2 from the germline V gene are SGDLS and YYNGEE. The CDR3 length is 15 residues. With 0 bases clipped from V and 7 bases from J, the junction kept 5 bases outside the gene matches. DNA for the CDR3: TGTGCCAGCAGCGTAGCTAGCGGGGGGCCTCTGACCCAGTACTTC. Protein product: CASSVASGGPLTQYF.

This sequence joins TRBV5-1 and TRBJ2-1; TRBD1 matches at 8 bases. J gave up 9 bases and V 3 bases, and 11 bases lay outside the gene matches. The CDR3 has 15 amino acids. Germline values: CDR1 SGHRS, CDR2 YFSETQ. CDR3 region: CASSWETGEGSEQFF. The DNA for the CDR3 is TGCGCCAGCAGCTGGGAGACAGGGGAAGGGAGTGAGCAGTTCTTC.

The chain links TRBV4-3 to TRBJ2-1, with 14 bases matching TRBD2. CDR1 LGHNA and CDR2 YSLEER come from the germline V gene. This CDR3 has 18 residues. J gave up 5 bases and V 0 bases, and 6 bases lay outside the gene matches. This CDR3 reads CASSQEGLAGGKDNEQFF. DNA of the CDR3: TGCGCCAGCAGCCAAGAAGGACTAGCGGGGGGCAAGGACAATGAGCAGTTCTTC.